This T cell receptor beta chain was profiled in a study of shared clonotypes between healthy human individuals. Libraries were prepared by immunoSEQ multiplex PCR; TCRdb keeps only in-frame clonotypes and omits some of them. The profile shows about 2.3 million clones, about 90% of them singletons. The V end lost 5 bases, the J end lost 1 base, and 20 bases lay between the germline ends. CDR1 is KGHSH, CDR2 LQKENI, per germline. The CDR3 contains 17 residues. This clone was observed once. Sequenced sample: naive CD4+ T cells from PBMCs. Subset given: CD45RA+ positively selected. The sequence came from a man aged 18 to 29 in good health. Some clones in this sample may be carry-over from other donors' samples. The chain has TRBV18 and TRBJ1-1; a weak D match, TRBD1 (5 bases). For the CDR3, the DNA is TGTGCCAGCTCAGGTTCGGGACCCTCCAGAAGGAACACTGAAGCTTTCTTT. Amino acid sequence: CASSGSGPSRRNTEAFF.